This T cell receptor beta chain was captured in a study of cytomegalovirus exposure and HLA in healthy donors. At the level of the study: The 120 validation repertoires used the same platform as the approximately 700 first-cohort repertoires (as reported by a later analysis). General observations from the study: The majority of TCR sequences were rare, yet some public TCRs appeared in many donors. Altogether, 150 or so TCR beta chains were recorded as cytomegalovirus-associated.

Germline-derived CDR1 and CDR2 are MNHNS and SASEGT. This CDR3 has 14 amino acids. Trimming removed 5 bases from V and 5 bases from J; junction bases left unmatched: 4. Generated by immunoSEQ multiplex PCR, the TCRdb table keeps only in-frame clones and is missing some. The sample has 200,000 to 250,000 clones, 85% to 95% seen once; the top ten hold approximately 0.99%. Regarding this clone: Its antigen is undetermined.

The sequence came from a woman aged 18-29 years in good health and CMV-seronegative. V usage is TRBV6-1 and J usage is TRBJ1-5; 9 nucleotides align to TRBD1. The specimen sequenced was PBMCs. The CDR3 is CASSNRGLDQPQHF. The CDR3 region has the DNA TGTGCCAGCAGTAACAGGGGGCTGGATCAGCCCCAGCATTTT.